Each of the 18 T cell receptor beta chains below was sequenced from the same sample in a study of blood T cell repertoires in COVID-19. Generated by immunoSEQ multiplex PCR, the TCRdb table keeps only in-frame clones and is missing some. Of roughly 270,000 clones listed, approximately 91% are singletons. Sequencing input: peripheral blood. These receptors were collected from a man between 18 and 35 years old with active or convalescent COVID-19.

This chain links TRBV21-1 with TRBJ2-4; whether TRBD2, the table's D call, matches the DNA was not checked. TRBV21-1 constitutes a pseudogene. The CDR3 extends over 21 amino acids. CDR3 sequence reads: CASSTSFRTSGGTLAKNIQYF. As DNA, the CDR3 is TGTGCCAGCAGCACCTCCTTCAGGACTAGCGGGGGGACTTTAGCCAAAAACATTCAGTACTTC.

The chain has TRBV5-4 and TRBJ1-2; TRBD1 aligns across 7 bases. Losses at the gene ends were 3 bases for V and 8 bases for J; bases not matched to a gene: 16. Germline-derived CDR1 and CDR2 are SGHNT and YYREEE (reference sequence). This CDR3 comprises 16 residues. CDR3 sequence: CASSSGQDRFIRGYTF. CDR3 nucleotides: TGTGCCAGCAGCTCCGGCCAGGACAGGTTTATCCGGGGCTACACCTTC.

This chain's CDR3 is CASSMSGWVQPQHF. The CDR3 coding sequence is TGTGCCAGTAGTATGTCCGGGTGGGTTCAGCCCCAGCATTTT. This sequence joins TRBV19 and TRBJ1-5, with D hard to call. The germline CDR1 and CDR2 sequences are LNHDA and SQIVND (reference sequence). The CDR3 is 14 amino acids. V was trimmed by 3 bases and J by 6 bases, leaving 12 bases between them.

This clone has just a few counts. The chain employs TRBV6-5 and TRBJ1-1; 7 positions match TRBD1. This CDR3 region has 13 residues. J was trimmed by 4 bases and V by 9 bases; bases with no gene match: 8. In germline, CDR1 is MNHEY, CDR2 SVGAGI. The CDR3 loop reads CASKKQGTTEAFF. The CDR3 DNA sequence: TGTGCCAGTAAAAAACAGGGGACCACTGAAGCTTTCTTT.

This chain joins TRBV4-3 and TRBJ2-1; 12 nucleotides align to TRBD2. Losses at the gene ends were 0 bases for V and 7 bases for J; bases not matched to a gene: 13. The CDR3 contains 19 residues. Germline CDR1 and CDR2: LGHNA and YSLEER. As DNA, the CDR3 is TGCGCCAGCAGCCAAGATAATCTGGCTAGCGGGGGGGCCGCGAATGAGCAGTTCTTC. It codes for CASSQDNLASGGAANEQFF.

The rearrangement joins TRBV27 to TRBJ2-5; D call uncertain. The V end was cut by 3 bases, the J end by 7 bases, with 6 bases between. The germline CDR1 and CDR2 sequences are MNHEY and SMNVEV (reference sequence). The CDR3 length is 11 residues. The CDR3 DNA is TGTGCCAGCAGTTTTTCGGGGACCCAGTACTTC. It specifies CASSFSGTQYF.

The chain employs TRBV10-3 and TRBJ1-4; 7 bases match TRBD1. The CDR3 is 15 residues long. Trimming at V came to 3 bases and at J to 5 bases, leaving 6 bases not matched to a gene. CDR1 is ENHRY, CDR2 SYGVKD, per germline. The CDR3: CAISDRDRPNEKLFF. CDR3 sequence (DNA): TGTGCCATCAGTGACCGGGACAGACCAAATGAAAAACTGTTTTTT.

The V gene is TRBV5-5, the J gene TRBJ2-7, with D maybe TRBD2 (7 bases). CDR3 length: 15 residues. The germline V gene has CDR1 SGHKS and CDR2 YYEKEE (reference sequence). The germline V and J ends were trimmed by 0 bases and 4 bases, with 14 bases remaining between them. The CDR3 bases are TGTGCCAGCAGCTTGGAGTGGGGGGGCACGTACGAGCAGTACTTC. Its protein is CASSLEWGGTYEQYF.

This clone was seen once. The chain couples TRBV5-6 to TRBJ1-2; TRBD1 matches 7 bases. Germline V gene data show CDR1 as SGHDT and CDR2 as YYEEEE. Unmatched junction bases numbered 9, after V lost 5 bases and J lost 5 bases. The length of the CDR3 is 14 residues. The CDR3 DNA follows: TGTGCCAGCAGAATGTGGGACAGACCTTATGGCTACACCTTC. Encoded protein: CASRMWDRPYGYTF.

In DNA, the CDR3 is TGTGCCAGCAGCAAAAGACAGGGTGGTGAAGCTTTCTTT. Translation: CASSKRQGGEAFF. The V gene is TRBV11-3, the J gene TRBJ1-1; 7 nucleotides line up with TRBD1. Germline lookup yields CDR1 SGHNT and CDR2 YENEEA. The ends lost 5 bases at V and 7 bases at J; junction bases unmatched: 7. This CDR3 has 13 amino acids.

The CDR3 sequence is CAGPDSEAFF. As DNA, the CDR3 is TGCGCCGGACCTGACAGTGAAGCTTTCTTT. J is TRBJ1-1 and V is TRBV4-3, with D tentatively TRBD1 (5 bases). Trimming took 11 bases from V and 7 from J, leaving 11 bases between them. Germline V gives CDR1 LGHNA, CDR2 YSLEER. The CDR3 consists of 10 residues.

The V call is TRBV2, the J call TRBJ2-7, with TRBD1 as a possible D gene (6 bases). Germline V gene data show CDR1 as SNHLY and CDR2 as FYNNEI. This CDR3 has 13 residues. The V gene lost 4 bases and the J gene lost 2 bases, with 9 bases spanning the gap. The CDR3: CASSGGTTYEQYF. The DNA for the CDR3 is TGTGCCAGCAGTGGTGGGACAACCTACGAGCAGTACTTC.

The V and J genes are TRBV19 and TRBJ2-3; D remains unclear. This CDR3 has 12 amino acids. Germline V gene sequence: CDR1 LNHDA, CDR2 SQIVND (reference sequence). V was cut by 3 bases and J by 4 bases, with 5 bases left in between. In DNA, the CDR3 is TGTGCCAGTAGTATTGAGGCAGATACGCAGTATTTT. Its translation: CASSIEADTQYF. Filled out from reference TRBV19 and TRBJ2-3, the complete variable domain reads DGGITQSPKYLFRKEGQNVTLSCEQNLNHDAMYWYRQDPGQGLRLIYYSQIVNDFQKGDIAEGYSVSREKKESFPLTVTSAQKNPTAFYLCASSIEADTQYFGPGTRLTVL.

The chain combines TRBV15 with TRBJ2-5, with 7 positions matching TRBD2. Trimming removed 1 base from V and 4 bases from J; junction bases left unmatched: 6. The CDR3 is 15 amino acids. Germline V gene lookup returns CDR1 LNHNV and CDR2 YYDKDF (reference sequence). The CDR3 loop reads CATSRVILARETQYF. The CDR3, as DNA: TGTGCCACCAGCAGAGTTATACTAGCGAGAGAGACCCAGTACTTC.

This clone has just a few counts. This chain connects TRBV2 to TRBJ1-4; TRBD1 agrees at 7 bases. In germline, CDR1 is SNHLY, CDR2 FYNNEI. This CDR3 is built from 17 residues. With 0 bases clipped from V and 2 bases from J, the junction kept 6 bases outside the gene matches. CDR3 residues: CASSEADYRGTNEKLFF. In nucleotides, the CDR3 is TGTGCCAGCAGTGAAGCGGACTACAGGGGCACTAATGAAAAACTGTTTTTT.

The genes are TRBV10-3 and TRBJ2-3; TRBD1 matches at 7 bases. The CDR3 consists of 17 residues. Germline-derived CDR1 and CDR2 are ENHRY and SYGVKD. V was pared by 3 bases and J by 0 bases, with 9 bases of the junction left unmatched. CDR3 sequence (DNA): TGTGCCATCAGTGATTATTACAGGGGTCGTAGCACAGATACGCAGTATTTT. Translated: CAISDYYRGRSTDTQYF.

The chain carries TRBV27 and TRBJ2-7, with 7 positions matching TRBD1. Germline V gene sequence: CDR1 MNHEY, CDR2 SMNVEV (reference sequence). The CDR3 covers 15 residues. The trim removed 3 bases at V and 6 bases at J, leaving 11 bases unmatched. The CDR3: CASSFTSTGLGEQYF. The CDR3 DNA follows: TGTGCCAGCAGTTTCACCTCGACAGGGTTGGGCGAGCAGTACTTC.

The CDR3 reads CASTRPASGGAYEQYF. CDR3 DNA: TGTGCCAGCACCAGGCCCGCTAGCGGGGGGGCCTACGAGCAGTACTTC. J is TRBJ2-7 and V is TRBV7-2; 12 nucleotides align to TRBD2. Germline assignment: CDR1 SGHTA and CDR2 FQGNSA. The CDR3 contains 16 residues. Trimming at V came to 7 bases and at J to 2 bases, leaving 9 bases not matched to a gene.